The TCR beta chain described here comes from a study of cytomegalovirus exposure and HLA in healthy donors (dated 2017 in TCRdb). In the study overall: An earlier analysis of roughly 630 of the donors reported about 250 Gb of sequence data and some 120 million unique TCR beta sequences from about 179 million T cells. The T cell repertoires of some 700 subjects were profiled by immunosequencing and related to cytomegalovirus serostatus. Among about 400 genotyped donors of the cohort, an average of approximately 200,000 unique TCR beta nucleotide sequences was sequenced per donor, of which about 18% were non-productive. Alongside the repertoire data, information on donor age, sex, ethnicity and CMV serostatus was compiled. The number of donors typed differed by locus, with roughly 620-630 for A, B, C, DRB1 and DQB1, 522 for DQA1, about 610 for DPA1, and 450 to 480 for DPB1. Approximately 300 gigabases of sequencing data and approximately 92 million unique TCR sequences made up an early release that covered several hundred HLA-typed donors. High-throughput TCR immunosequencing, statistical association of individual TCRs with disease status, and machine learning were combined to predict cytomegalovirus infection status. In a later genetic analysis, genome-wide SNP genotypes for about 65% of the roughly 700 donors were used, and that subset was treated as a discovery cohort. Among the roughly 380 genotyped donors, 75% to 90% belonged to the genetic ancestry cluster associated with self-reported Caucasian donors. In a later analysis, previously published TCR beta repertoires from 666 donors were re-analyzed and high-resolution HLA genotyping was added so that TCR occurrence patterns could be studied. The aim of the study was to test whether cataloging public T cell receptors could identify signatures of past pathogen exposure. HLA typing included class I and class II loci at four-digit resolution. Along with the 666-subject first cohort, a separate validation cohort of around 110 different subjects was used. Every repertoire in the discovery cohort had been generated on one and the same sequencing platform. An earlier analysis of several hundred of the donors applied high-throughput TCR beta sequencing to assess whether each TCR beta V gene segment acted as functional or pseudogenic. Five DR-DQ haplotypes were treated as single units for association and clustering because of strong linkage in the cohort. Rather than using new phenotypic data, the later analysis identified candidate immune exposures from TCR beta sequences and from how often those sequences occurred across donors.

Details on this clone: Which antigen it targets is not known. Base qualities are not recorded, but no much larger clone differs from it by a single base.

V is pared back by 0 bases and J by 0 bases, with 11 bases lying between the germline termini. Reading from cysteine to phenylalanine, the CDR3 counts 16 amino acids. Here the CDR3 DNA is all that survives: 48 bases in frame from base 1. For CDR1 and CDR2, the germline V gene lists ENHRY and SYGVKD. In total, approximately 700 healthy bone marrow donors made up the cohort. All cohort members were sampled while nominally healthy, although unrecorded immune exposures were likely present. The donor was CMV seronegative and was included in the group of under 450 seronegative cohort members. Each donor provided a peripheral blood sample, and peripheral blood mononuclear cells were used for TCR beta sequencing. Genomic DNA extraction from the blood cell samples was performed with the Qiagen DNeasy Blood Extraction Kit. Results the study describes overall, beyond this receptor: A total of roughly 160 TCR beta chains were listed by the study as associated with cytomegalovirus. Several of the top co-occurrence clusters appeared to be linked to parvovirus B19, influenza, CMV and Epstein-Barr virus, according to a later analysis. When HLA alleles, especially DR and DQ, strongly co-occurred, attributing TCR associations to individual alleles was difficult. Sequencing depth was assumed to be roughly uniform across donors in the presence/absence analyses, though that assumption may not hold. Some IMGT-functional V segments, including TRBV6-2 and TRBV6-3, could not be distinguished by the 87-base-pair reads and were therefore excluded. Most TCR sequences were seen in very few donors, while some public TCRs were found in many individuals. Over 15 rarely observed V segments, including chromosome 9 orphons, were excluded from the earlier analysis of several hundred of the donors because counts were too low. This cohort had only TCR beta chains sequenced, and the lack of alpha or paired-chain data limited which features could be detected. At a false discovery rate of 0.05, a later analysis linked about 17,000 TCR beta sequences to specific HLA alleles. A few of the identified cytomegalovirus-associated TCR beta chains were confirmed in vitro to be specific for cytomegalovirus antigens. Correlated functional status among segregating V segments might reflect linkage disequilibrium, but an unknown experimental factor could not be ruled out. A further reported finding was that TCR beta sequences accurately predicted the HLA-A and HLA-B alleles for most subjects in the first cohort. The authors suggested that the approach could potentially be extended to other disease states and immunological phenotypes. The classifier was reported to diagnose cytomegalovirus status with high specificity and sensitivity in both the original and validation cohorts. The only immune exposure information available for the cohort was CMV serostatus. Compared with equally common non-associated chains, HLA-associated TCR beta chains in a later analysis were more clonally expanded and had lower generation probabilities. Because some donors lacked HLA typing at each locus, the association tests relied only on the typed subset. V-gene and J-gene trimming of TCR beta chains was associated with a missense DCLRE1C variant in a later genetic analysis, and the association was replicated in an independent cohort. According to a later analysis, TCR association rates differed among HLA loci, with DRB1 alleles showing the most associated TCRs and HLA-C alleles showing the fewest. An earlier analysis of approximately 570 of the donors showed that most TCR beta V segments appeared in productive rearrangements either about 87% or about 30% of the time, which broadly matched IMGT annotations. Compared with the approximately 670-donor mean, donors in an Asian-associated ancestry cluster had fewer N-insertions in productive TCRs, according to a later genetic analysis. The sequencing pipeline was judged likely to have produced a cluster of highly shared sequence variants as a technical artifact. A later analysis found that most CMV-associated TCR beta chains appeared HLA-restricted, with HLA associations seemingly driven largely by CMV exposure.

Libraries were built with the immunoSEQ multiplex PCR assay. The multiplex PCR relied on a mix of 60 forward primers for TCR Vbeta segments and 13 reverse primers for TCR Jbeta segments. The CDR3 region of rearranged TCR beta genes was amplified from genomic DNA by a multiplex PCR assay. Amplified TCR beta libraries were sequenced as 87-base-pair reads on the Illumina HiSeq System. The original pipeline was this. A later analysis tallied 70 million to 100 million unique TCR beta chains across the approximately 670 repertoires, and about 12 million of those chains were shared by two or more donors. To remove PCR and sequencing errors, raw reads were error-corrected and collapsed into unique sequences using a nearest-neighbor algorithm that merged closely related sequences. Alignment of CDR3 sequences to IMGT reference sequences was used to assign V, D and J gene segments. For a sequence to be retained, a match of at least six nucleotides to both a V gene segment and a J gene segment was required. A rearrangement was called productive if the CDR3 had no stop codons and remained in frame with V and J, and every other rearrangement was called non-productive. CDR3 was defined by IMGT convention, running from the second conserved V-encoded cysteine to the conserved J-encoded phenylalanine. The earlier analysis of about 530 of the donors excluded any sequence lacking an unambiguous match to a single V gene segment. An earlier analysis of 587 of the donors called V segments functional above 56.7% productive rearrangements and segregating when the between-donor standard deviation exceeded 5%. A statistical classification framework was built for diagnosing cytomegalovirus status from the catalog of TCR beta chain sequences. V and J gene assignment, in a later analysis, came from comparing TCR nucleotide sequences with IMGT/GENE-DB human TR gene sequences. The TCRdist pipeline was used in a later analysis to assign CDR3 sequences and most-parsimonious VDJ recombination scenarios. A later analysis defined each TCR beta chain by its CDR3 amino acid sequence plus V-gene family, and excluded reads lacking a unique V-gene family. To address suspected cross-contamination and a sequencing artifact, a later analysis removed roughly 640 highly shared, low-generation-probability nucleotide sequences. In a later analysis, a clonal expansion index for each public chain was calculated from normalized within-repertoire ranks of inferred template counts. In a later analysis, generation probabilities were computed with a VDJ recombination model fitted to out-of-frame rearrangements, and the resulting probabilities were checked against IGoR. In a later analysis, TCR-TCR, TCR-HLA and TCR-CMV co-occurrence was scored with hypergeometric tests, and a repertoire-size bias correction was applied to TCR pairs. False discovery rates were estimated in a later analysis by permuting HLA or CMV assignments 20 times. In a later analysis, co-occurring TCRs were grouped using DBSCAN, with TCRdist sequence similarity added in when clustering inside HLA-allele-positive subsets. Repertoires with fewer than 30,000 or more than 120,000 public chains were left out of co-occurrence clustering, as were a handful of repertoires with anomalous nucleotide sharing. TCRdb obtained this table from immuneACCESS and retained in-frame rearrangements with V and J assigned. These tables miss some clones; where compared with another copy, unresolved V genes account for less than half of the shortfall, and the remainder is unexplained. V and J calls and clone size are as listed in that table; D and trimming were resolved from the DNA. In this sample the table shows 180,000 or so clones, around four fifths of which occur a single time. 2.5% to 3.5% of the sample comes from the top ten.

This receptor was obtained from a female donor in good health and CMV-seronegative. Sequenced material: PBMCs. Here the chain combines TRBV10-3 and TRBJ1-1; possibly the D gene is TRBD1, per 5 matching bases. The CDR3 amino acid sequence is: CAISESRAGMNTEAFF. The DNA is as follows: TGTGCCATCAGTGAGTCAAGGGCAGGGATGAACACTGAAGCTTTCTTT.